The sequence of this T cell receptor beta chain was determined in a study of blood T cell repertoires in COVID-19. In the study overall: COVID-19 samples collected from the United States, Italy and Spain covered acute and convalescent phases. Nucleic acid was either cDNA or gDNA, and it came from T cells, B-cell-depleted T cells, or PBMCs.

Authors' data handling: Reference gene primers were amplified, and this amplification served to estimate nucleated cell counts. TCRdb keeps only in-frame clones here, not all; method: immunoSEQ multiplex PCR. For V, J and clone size, that table is used; D and trimming come from the DNA. The sample lists just over 650,000 clones, about nine tenths occurring once. This CDR3 region has 16 residues. Germline loops: CDR1 SGHTA, CDR2 FQGNSA. V was pared by 4 bases and J by 4 bases, with 19 bases between. The TCR was taken from a woman younger than 35 with acute or convalescent COVID-19. Material for sequencing was peripheral blood. This chain connects TRBV7-2 to TRBJ1-2; maybe TRBD1 (6 bases). This CDR3 is CASSSPKGGPAYGYTF. DNA for the CDR3: TGTGCCAGCAGCTCCCCTAAGGGGGGGCCGGCCTATGGCTACACCTTC.